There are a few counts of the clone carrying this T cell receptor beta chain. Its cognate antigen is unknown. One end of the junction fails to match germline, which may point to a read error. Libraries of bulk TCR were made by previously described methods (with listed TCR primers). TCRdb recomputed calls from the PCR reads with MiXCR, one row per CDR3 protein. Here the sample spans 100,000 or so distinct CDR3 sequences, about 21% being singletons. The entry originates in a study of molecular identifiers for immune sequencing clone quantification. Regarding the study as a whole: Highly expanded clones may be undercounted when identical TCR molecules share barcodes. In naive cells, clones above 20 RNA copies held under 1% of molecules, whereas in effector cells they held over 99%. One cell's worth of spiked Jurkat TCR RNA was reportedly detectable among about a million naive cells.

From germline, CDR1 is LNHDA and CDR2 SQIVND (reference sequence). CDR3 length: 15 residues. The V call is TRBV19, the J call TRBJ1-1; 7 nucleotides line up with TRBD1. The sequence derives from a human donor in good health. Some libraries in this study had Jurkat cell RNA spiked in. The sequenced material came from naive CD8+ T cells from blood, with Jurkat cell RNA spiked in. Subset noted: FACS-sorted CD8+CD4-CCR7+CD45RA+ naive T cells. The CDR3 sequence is CGSSMGTAMNTEAFF. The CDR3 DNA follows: TGTGGCAGTAGTATGGGGACAGCTATGAACACTGAAGCTTTCTTT.